This T cell receptor beta chain came from a study of OX40 agonist ivuxolimab in advanced cancers. Study summary: Hepatocellular carcinoma, melanoma, renal cell or head and neck cancer was diagnosed in the dose-escalation patients.

Whole-study results and caveats: On average, CD8+ T cells showed a greater number of expanded clones than CD4+. In the expanded peripheral T cells, antigen specificity was never determined.

The table came from immunoSEQ multiplex PCR; TCRdb's copy has only in-frame clones and leaves some out. The sample lists around 23,000 clones; around four fifths were seen once. Cycle 7 day 1, cycle 4 day 1, and baseline were the timepoints at which blood was sampled. Concerning this clone itself: What it binds is unknown.

The sample here was CD4+ or CD8+ T cells sorted from blood, taken in a trial of the OX40 agonist ivuxolimab. The TCR originated in an adult with an advanced solid tumor such as melanoma, head and neck, liver or kidney cancer.

CDR3 in amino acids: CASSDPGLADYEQYF. The DNA of the CDR3 is TGTGCCAGCAGCGATCCGGGACTAGCGGACTACGAGCAGTACTTC. J is TRBJ2-5 and V is TRBV6-5; TRBD2 agrees at 11 bases. The end of the DNA is better explained by TRBJ2-7, so the J call may be wrong. The CDR3 spans 15 residues. CDR1 and CDR2 from the germline V gene are MNHEY and SVGAGI.